The source of this T cell receptor beta chain is a study of T cell responses to AZD1222 COVID-19 vaccine. This CDR3 region has 16 residues. Germline loops: CDR1 LGHDT, CDR2 YNNKEL (reference sequence). J was trimmed by 0 bases and V by 4 bases; bases with no gene match: 5. Profiling relied on immunoSEQ multiplex PCR, and the TCRdb table lists in-frame clones only, not all of them. Found here are over 110,000 clones, 90% to 95% of them singletons; the top ten hold 9% to 15%. Notes on this clone: Its cognate antigen is unknown.

Findings and limits, study-wide: Clonal diversity was possibly underestimated; the donors were predominantly white British and more often female. No repertoire was sampled before or during the peak T cell response, only after it. Spike-specific TCR breadth and depth went up after people got two AZD1222 doses. Spike as a whole was targeted by vaccine-associated CD4 TCRs, dominant at 160-218 and 743-854.

The sequence came from an adult who had recovered from COVID-19. This sequence joins TRBV3-1 (or the pseudogene TRBV3-2) and TRBJ2-3; 9 positions match TRBD1. Sequenced here: peripheral blood, sampled after recovery from COVID-19. Here the CDR3 DNA reads TGTGCCAGCAGCCCCGGGACAGGGTATAGCACAGATACGCAGTATTTT. Amino acid sequence: CASSPGTGYSTDTQYF.